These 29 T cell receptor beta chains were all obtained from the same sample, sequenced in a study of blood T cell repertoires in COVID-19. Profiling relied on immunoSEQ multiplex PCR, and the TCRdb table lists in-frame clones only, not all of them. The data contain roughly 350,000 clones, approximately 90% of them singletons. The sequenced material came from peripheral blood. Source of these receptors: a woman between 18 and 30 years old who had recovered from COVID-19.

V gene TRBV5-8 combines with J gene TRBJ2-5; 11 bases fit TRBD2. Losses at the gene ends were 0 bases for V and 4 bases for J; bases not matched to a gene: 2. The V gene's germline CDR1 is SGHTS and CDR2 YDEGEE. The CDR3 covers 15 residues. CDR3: CASSLALAGVETQYF. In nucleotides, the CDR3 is TGTGCCAGCAGCTTGGCACTAGCGGGAGTAGAGACCCAGTACTTC.

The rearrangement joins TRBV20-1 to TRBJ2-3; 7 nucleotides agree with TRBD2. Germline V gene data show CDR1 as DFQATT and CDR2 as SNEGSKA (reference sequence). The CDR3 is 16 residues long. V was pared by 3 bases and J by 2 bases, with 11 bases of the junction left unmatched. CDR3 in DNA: TGCAGTGCTAGTGGAAAAGCGGGAAAGACCACAGATACGCAGTATTTT. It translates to CSASGKAGKTTDTQYF.

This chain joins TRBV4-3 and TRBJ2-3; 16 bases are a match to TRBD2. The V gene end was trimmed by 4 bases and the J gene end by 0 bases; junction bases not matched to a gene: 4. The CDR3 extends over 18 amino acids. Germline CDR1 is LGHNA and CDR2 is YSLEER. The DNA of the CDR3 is TGCGCCAGCAGCCTGGGACTAGCGGGAGGGGTTAGCACAGATACGCAGTATTTT. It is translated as CASSLGLAGGVSTDTQYF.

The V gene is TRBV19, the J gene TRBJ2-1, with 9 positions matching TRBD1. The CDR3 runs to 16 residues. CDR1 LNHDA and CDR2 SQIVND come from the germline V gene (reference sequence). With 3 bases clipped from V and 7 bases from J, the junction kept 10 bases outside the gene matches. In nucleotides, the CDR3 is TGTGCCAGTAGTATCCTTAGTACAGGGGGCGCGAATGAGCAGTTCTTC. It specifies CASSILSTGGANEQFF.

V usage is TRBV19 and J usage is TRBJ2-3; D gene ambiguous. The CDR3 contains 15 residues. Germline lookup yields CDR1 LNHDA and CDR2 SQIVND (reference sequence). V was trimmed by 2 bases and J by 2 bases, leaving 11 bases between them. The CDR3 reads CASSIYTTSTDTQYF. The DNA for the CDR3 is TGTGCCAGTAGTATATACACAACCTCCACAGATACGCAGTATTTT. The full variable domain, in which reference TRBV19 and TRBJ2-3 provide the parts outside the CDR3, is DGGITQSPKYLFRKEGQNVTLSCEQNLNHDAMYWYRQDPGQGLRLIYYSQIVNDFQKGDIAEGYSVSREKKESFPLTVTSAQKNPTAFYLCASSIYTTSTDTQYFGPGTRLTVL.

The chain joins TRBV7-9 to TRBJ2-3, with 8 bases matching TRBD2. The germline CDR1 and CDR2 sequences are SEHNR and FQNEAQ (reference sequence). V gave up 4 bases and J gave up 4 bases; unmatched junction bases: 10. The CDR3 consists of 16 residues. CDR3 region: CASSSGLIGRADTQYF. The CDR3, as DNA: TGTGCCAGCAGCTCCGGACTAATCGGGAGGGCAGATACGCAGTATTTT.

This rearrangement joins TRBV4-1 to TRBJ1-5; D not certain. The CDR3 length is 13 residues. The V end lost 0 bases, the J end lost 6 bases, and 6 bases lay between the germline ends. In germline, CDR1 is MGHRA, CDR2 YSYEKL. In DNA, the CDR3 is TGCGCCAGCAGCCAAGATCAGCGTCAGCCCCAGCATTTT. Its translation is CASSQDQRQPQHF.

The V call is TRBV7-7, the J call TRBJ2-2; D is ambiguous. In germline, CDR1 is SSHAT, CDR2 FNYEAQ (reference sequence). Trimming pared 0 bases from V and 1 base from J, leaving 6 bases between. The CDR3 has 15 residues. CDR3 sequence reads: CASSLAPRNTGELFF. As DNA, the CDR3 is TGTGCCAGCAGCTTAGCGCCTAGGAACACCGGGGAGCTGTTTTTT. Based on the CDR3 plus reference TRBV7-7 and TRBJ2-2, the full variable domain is GAGVSQSPRYKVTKRGQDVTLRCDPISSHATLYWYQQALGQGPEFLTYFNYEAQPDKSGLPSDRFSAERPEGSISTLTIQRTEQRDSAMYRCASSLAPRNTGELFFGEGSRLTVL.

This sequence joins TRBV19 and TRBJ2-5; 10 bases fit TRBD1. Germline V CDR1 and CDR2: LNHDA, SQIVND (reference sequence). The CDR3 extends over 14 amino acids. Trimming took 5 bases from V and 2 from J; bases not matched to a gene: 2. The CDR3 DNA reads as TGTGCCAGTAGTCTGGACAGGGGGCAAGAGACCCAGTACTTC. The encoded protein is CASSLDRGQETQYF. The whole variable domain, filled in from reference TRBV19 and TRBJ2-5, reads DGGITQSPKYLFRKEGQNVTLSCEQNLNHDAMYWYRQDPGQGLRLIYYSQIVNDFQKGDIAEGYSVSREKKESFPLTVTSAQKNPTAFYLCASSLDRGQETQYFGPGTRLLVL.

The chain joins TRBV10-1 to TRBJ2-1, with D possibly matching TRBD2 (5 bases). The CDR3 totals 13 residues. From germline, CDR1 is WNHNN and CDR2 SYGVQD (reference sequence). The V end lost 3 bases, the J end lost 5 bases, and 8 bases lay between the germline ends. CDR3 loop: CASSEERDNEQFF. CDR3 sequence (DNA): TGCGCCAGCAGTGAAGAGAGGGACAATGAGCAGTTCTTC.

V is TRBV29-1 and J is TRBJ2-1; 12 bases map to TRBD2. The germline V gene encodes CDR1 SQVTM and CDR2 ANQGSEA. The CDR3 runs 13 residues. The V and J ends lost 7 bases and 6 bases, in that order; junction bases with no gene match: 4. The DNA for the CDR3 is TGCAGCGCCATACTAGCGGGAGGCAATGAGCAGTTCTTC. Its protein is CSAILAGGNEQFF.

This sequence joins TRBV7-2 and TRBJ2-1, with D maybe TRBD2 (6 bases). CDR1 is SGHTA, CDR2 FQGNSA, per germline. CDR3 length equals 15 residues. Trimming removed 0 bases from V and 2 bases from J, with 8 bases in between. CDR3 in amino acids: CASSLAGGTYNEQFF. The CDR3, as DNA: TGTGCCAGCAGCTTAGCGGGAGGCACCTACAATGAGCAGTTCTTC.

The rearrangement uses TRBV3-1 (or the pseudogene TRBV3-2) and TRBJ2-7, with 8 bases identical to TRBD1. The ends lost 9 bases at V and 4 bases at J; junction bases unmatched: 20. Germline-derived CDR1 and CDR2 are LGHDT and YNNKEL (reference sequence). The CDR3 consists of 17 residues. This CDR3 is CASSGTGPPTARYEQYV. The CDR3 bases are TGTGCCAGTTCCGGGACAGGACCCCCGACCGCAAGATACGAGCAGTACGTC.

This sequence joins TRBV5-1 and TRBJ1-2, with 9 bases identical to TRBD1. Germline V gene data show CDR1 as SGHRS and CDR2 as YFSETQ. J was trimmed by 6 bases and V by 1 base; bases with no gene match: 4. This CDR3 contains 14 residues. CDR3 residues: CASSLNRGPHGYTF. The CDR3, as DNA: TGCGCCAGCAGCTTGAACAGGGGGCCTCATGGCTACACCTTC.

CDR3 DNA: TGTGCCAGCAGCTTAGCCGGGACTAGCTTGTTCTTC. Translated, it gives CASSLAGTSLFF. The chain has TRBV11-3 and TRBJ2-1; the match to TRBD2 covers 9 bases. V was clipped by 1 base and J by 15 bases; unmatched bases: 4. The CDR3 is 12 amino acids. Germline CDR1 and CDR2: SGHNT and YENEEA.

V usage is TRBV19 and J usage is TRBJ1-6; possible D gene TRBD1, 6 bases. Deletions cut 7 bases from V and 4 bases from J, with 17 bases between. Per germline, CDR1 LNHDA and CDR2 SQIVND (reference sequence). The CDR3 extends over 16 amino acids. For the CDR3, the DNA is TGTGCCAGTACCAGGGGACGGACGCTTTATAATTCACCCCTCCACTTT. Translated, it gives CASTRGRTLYNSPLHF.

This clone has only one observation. This CDR3 is CASSQDRYQEYV. The CDR3, as DNA: TGTGCCAGCAGTCAAGACAGATACCAGGAGTACGTC. The chain has TRBV2 and TRBJ2-7, with D possibly TRBD1 on 5 matching bases. Trimming took 5 bases from V and 11 from J, leaving 16 bases between them. CDR1 and CDR2 (germline): SNHLY, FYNNEI. This CDR3 contains 12 residues.

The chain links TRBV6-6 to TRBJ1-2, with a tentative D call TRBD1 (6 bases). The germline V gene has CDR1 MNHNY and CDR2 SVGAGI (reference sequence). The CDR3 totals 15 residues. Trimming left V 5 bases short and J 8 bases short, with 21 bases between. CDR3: CASSPHRAGVDGYTF. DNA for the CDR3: TGTGCCAGCAGTCCCCACCGGGCAGGGGTTGACGGCTACACCTTC.

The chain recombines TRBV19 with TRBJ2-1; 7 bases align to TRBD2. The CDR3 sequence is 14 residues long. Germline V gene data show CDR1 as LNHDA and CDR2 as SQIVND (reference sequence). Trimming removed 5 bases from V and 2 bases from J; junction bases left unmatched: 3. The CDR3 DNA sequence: TGTGCCAGTAGTGAGCGGGGCCCCTACAATGAGCAGTTCTTC. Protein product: CASSERGPYNEQFF.

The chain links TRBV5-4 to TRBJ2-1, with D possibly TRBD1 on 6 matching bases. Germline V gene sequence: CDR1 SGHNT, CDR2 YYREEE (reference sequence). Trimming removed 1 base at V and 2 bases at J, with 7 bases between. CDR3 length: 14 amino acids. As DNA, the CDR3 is TGTGCCAGCAGCTTGCGGACAGCCTACAATGAGCAGTTCTTC. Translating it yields CASSLRTAYNEQFF.

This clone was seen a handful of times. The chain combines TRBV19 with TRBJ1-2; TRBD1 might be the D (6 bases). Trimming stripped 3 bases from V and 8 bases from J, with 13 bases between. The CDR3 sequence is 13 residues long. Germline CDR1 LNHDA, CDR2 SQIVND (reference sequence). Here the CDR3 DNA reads TGTGCCAGTAGTATCGACAGGACAAGAGGCTACACCTTC. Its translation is CASSIDRTRGYTF.

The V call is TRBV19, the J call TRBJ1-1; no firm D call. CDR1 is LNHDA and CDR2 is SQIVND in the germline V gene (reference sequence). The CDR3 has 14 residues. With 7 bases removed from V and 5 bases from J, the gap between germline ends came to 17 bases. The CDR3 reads CASTPTYKATEAFF. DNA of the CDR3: TGTGCCAGTACCCCGACTTACAAGGCGACTGAAGCTTTCTTT.

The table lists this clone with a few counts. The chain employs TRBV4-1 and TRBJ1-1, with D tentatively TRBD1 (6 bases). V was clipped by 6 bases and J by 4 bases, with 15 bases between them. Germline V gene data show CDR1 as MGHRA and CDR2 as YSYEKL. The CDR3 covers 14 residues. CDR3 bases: TGCGCCAGCAGGGTACAGGGTTTTTTCACTGAAGCTTTCTTT. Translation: CASRVQGFFTEAFF.

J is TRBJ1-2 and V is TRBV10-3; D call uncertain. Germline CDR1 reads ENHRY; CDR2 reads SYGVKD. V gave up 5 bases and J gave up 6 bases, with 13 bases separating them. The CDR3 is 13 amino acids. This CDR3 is CAISIQYYHGYTF. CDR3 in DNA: TGTGCCATCAGTATTCAGTACTACCATGGCTACACCTTC.

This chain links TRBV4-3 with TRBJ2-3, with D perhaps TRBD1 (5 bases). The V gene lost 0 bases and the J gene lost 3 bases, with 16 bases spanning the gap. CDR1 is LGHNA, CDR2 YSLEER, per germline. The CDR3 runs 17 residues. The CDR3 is CASSQDLQGLGTDTQYF. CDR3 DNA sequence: TGCGCCAGCAGCCAAGATCTTCAGGGCCTTGGGACAGATACGCAGTATTTT.

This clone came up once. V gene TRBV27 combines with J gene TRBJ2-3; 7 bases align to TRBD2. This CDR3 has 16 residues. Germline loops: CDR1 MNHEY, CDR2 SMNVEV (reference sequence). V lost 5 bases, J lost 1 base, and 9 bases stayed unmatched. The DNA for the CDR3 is TGTGCCAGCAGTGTGTGGGGAGCGGGACGCACAGATACGCAGTATTTT. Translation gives CASSVWGAGRTDTQYF.

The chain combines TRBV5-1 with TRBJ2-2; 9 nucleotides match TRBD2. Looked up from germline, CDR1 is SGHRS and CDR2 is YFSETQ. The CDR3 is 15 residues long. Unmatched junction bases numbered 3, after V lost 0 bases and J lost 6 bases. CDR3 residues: CASSLVLAGSGELFF. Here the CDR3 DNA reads TGCGCCAGCAGCTTGGTTCTAGCGGGATCCGGGGAGCTGTTTTTT.

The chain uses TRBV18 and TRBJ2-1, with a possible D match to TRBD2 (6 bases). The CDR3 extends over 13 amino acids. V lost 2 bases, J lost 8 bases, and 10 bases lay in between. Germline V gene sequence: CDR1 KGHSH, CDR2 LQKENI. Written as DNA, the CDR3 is TGTGCCAGCTCACCAATCACGGGAGATGAGCAGTTCTTC. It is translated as CASSPITGDEQFF.

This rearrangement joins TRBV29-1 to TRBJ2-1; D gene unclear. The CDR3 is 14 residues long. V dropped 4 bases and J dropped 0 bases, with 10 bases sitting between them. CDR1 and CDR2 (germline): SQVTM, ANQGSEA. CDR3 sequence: CSVVGGDSYNEQFF. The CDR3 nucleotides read TGCAGCGTTGTAGGCGGTGACTCCTACAATGAGCAGTTCTTC.